One and the same sample provided the 21 T cell receptor beta chains below, sequenced in a study of blood T cell repertoires in COVID-19. Generated by immunoSEQ multiplex PCR, the TCRdb table keeps only in-frame clones and is missing some. The table shows 330,000 or so clones, with 87% occurring only once. The sequenced sample consisted of peripheral blood. The source is a young man with COVID-19, enrolled during active disease.

The V and J genes are TRBV7-3 and TRBJ2-4, with 8 bases aligning to TRBD2. Per germline, CDR1 SGHTA and CDR2 FQGTGA. The CDR3 runs 13 residues. The V gene end was trimmed by 2 bases and the J gene end by 9 bases; junction bases not matched to a gene: 3. In DNA form, the CDR3 reads TGTGCCAGCAGCTTATTCCGGGAGGGCATTCAGTACTTC. It translates to CASSLFREGIQYF.

The rearrangement joins TRBV6-6 to TRBJ1-1; D is possibly TRBD1 (6 bases). Germline V gene lookup returns CDR1 MNHNY and CDR2 SVGAGI (reference sequence). Trimming took off 4 bases at V and 10 bases at J, with 13 bases between the two ends. There are 12 residues in the CDR3. Written as DNA, the CDR3 is TGTGCCAGCAGTTTCGACAGGCAGTCAGCTTTCTTT. It is translated as CASSFDRQSAFF.

This sequence joins TRBV5-6 and TRBJ2-5; 11 bases fit TRBD2. This CDR3 contains 17 residues. Germline loops: CDR1 SGHDT, CDR2 YYEEEE. The V segment lost 4 bases and the J segment 1 base; nucleotides outside the gene matches: 9. As DNA, the CDR3 is TGTGCCAGCAGCCCACTAGCGGGGGCTGCCGGCCAAGAGACCCAGTACTTC. This sequence encodes CASSPLAGAAGQETQYF.

This clone occurred a few times. The chain recombines TRBV7-9 with TRBJ2-1; TRBD1 might be the D (6 bases). Trimming took 4 bases from V and 5 from J, leaving 9 bases between them. From germline, CDR1 is SEHNR and CDR2 FQNEAQ (reference sequence). The CDR3 extends over 13 amino acids. The DNA for the CDR3 is TGTGCCAGCAGCTCAACAGGGAACAATGAGCAGTTCTTC. It specifies CASSSTGNNEQFF.

V usage is TRBV12-5 and J usage is TRBJ1-6; 7 positions agree with TRBD1. Germline CDR1 and CDR2: LGHNT and FRNRAP. This CDR3 spans 12 amino acids. V trimming: 6 bases; J trimming: 10 bases; junction bases outside the gene matches: 3. CDR3 sequence (DNA): TGTGCTAGTGGAACAGGGGACTCACCCCTCCACTTT. Translating it yields CASGTGDSPLHF.

The chain couples TRBV6-5 to TRBJ2-7, with a tentative D call TRBD1 (5 bases). Germline lookup yields CDR1 MNHEY and CDR2 SVGAGI. With 0 bases removed from V and 4 bases from J, the gap between germline ends came to 16 bases. CDR3 length equals 16 residues. This CDR3 is CASSYSLWGAWYEQYF. The CDR3 DNA reads as TGTGCCAGCAGTTACTCCCTCTGGGGCGCCTGGTACGAGCAGTACTTC.

In DNA form, the CDR3 reads TGTGCCAGCAGTTTCGCGAACACCGGGGAGCTGTTTTTT. Protein product: CASSFANTGELFF. The genes are TRBV27 and TRBJ2-2; no clear D gene. Germline lookup yields CDR1 MNHEY and CDR2 SMNVEV (reference sequence). This CDR3 has 13 residues. The ends were cut back, 3 bases at V and 0 bases at J, with 2 bases in the middle.

The chain recombines TRBV18 with TRBJ2-7; possibly TRBD1 for D (5 bases). Looked up from germline, CDR1 is KGHSH and CDR2 is LQKENI. Deletions cut 5 bases from V and 4 bases from J, with 21 bases between. The CDR3 runs 16 residues. CDR3 nucleotides: TGTGCCAGCTCATTCGATCGACAGCAGGTCAGGTACGAGCAGTACTTC. Its translation is CASSFDRQQVRYEQYF.

The chain recombines TRBV2 with TRBJ1-1, with TRBD1 identical over 8 bases. There are 14 residues in the CDR3. The germline gives CDR1 SNHLY, CDR2 FYNNEI. V shed 5 bases and J 1 base; nucleotides not matched to a gene: 3. CDR3: CASSQQGGNTEAFF. CDR3 DNA sequence: TGTGCCAGCAGTCAACAGGGGGGGAACACTGAAGCTTTCTTT.

The rearrangement links TRBV6-5 to TRBJ2-5; tentative D call: TRBD1 (5 bases). The V gene lost 10 bases and the J gene lost 4 bases, with 16 bases spanning the gap. The CDR3 is 13 residues long. The germline gives CDR1 MNHEY, CDR2 SVGAGI. CDR3 coding DNA: TGTGCCACCCTGGGGCCCTCGGGAGAGACCCAGTACTTC. It translates to CATLGPSGETQYF.

The chain employs TRBV7-3 and TRBJ2-5; 8 bases fit TRBD1. From germline, CDR1 is SGHTA and CDR2 FQGTGA. J gave up 5 bases and V 1 base, and 0 bases lay outside the gene matches. CDR3 size: 13 residues. This CDR3 is CASSLRDRETQYF. DNA for the CDR3: TGTGCCAGCAGCTTAAGGGACAGGGAGACCCAGTACTTC.

CDR3 region: CASSQSGTLNTEAFF. The CDR3 DNA sequence: TGTGCCAGCAGCCAGAGCGGGACCTTGAACACTGAAGCTTTCTTT. This chain joins TRBV9 and TRBJ1-1; D possibly corresponds to TRBD1 (5 bases). The CDR3 runs to 15 residues. Germline V gene lookup returns CDR1 SGDLS and CDR2 YYNGEE. The germline V and J ends were trimmed by 4 bases and 0 bases, with 13 bases remaining between them.

The rearrangement joins TRBV7-3 to TRBJ1-2; 7 bases map to TRBD1. This CDR3 contains 13 residues. V trimming: 4 bases; J trimming: 8 bases; junction bases outside the gene matches: 7. From germline, CDR1 is SGHTA and CDR2 FQGTGA. CDR3 protein: CASSYEGAKGYTF. CDR3 coding DNA: TGTGCCAGCAGCTATGAGGGGGCGAAAGGCTACACCTTC.

This clone was detected once. V gene TRBV9 combines with J gene TRBJ2-5; 9 bases match TRBD1. The trim removed 2 bases at V and 2 bases at J, leaving 4 bases unmatched. Germline V CDR1 and CDR2: SGDLS, YYNGEE. This CDR3 spans 15 amino acids. CDR3 protein: CASSVTGGIQETQYF. CDR3 nucleotides: TGTGCCAGCAGCGTTACAGGGGGCATTCAAGAGACCCAGTACTTC.

The J gene is TRBJ1-1, the V gene TRBV20-1; perhaps TRBD1 as D (6 bases). Germline-derived CDR1 and CDR2 are DFQATT and SNEGSKA (reference sequence). This CDR3 is built from 14 residues. Trimming left V 3 bases short and J 6 bases short, with 17 bases between. CDR3 protein: CSASGGGRKAEAFF. CDR3 nucleotide sequence: TGCAGTGCTAGTGGGGGGGGCAGGAAGGCTGAAGCTTTCTTT.

J is TRBJ2-6 and V is TRBV15, with 8 bases identical to TRBD1. Germline CDR1 and CDR2: LNHNV and YYDKDF (reference sequence). J gave up 3 bases and V 3 bases, and 4 bases lay outside the gene matches. The CDR3 runs 16 residues. In nucleotides, the CDR3 is TGTGCCACCAGCAGCAGGGGGCTCGGTGGGGCCAACGTCCTGACTTTC. It translates to CATSSRGLGGANVLTF.

The chain is built from TRBV12-3 or TRBV12-4 and TRBJ2-7, with D uncertain. The CDR3 has 13 amino acids. Trimming removed 5 bases from V and 0 bases from J, with 8 bases in between. DNA for the CDR3: TGTGCCAGCAGTACCACACGCTCCTACGAGCAGTACTTC. Its protein is CASSTTRSYEQYF.

CDR3 amino acids: CASSPPDRVGNQPQHF. Here the CDR3 DNA reads TGTGCCAGTAGTCCCCCGGACAGGGTTGGGAATCAGCCCCAGCATTTT. V usage is TRBV19 and J usage is TRBJ1-5; 8 nucleotides agree with TRBD1. The CDR3 runs to 16 residues. The V and J ends lost 5 bases and 4 bases, in that order; junction bases with no gene match: 10. Looked up from germline, CDR1 is LNHDA and CDR2 is SQIVND (reference sequence).

V is TRBV7-9 and J is TRBJ1-2; a possible D gene is TRBD1 (6 bases). The germline V gene has CDR1 SEHNR and CDR2 FQNEAQ (reference sequence). V was clipped by 2 bases and J by 0 bases, with 13 bases between them. The CDR3 runs to 16 residues. The CDR3 DNA sequence: TGTGCCAGCAGCTTACAGGGGTGGGCTCCTAACTATGGCTACACCTTC. This sequence encodes CASSLQGWAPNYGYTF.

The rearrangement links TRBV28 to TRBJ2-4, with D unresolved. The CDR3 spans 12 residues. Germline V gene data show CDR1 as MDHEN and CDR2 as SYDVKM. The V gene lost 2 bases and the J gene lost 7 bases, with 6 bases spanning the gap. DNA for the CDR3: TGTGCCAGCAGTTTAGTACAGAACATTCAGTACTTC. It specifies CASSLVQNIQYF.

The J gene is TRBJ1-2, the V gene TRBV3-1 (or the pseudogene TRBV3-2); TRBD1 is a possible D gene (6 bases). Trimming took 6 bases from V and 3 from J, leaving 11 bases between them. Germline loops: CDR1 LGHDT, CDR2 YNNKEL (reference sequence). CDR3 length: 13 residues. CDR3 DNA: TGTGCCAGCAGATCAGGGGCCGACTATGGCTACACCTTC. This encodes CASRSGADYGYTF.